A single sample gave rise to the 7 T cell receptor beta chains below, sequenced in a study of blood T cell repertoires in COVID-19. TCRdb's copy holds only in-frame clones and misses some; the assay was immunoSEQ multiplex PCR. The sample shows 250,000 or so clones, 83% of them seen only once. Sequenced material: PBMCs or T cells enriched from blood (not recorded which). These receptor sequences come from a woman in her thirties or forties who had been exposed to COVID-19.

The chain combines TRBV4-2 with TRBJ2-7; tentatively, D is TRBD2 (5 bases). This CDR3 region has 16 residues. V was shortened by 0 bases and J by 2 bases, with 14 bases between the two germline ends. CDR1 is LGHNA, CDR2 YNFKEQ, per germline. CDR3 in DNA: TGTGCCAGCAGCCAAGATCCGGGGAGAGATCCCTACGAGCAGTACTTC. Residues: CASSQDPGRDPYEQYF.

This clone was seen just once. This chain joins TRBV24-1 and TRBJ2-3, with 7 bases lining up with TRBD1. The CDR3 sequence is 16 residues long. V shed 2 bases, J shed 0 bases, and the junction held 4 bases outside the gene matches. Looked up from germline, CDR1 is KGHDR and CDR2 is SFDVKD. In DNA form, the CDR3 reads TGTGCCACCAGTGATTCCGGGACAGTTAGCACAGATACGCAGTATTTT. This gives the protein CATSDSGTVSTDTQYF.

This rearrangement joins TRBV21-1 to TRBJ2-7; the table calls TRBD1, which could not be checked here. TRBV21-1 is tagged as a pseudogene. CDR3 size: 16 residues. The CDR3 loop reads CASSNHRVGRIYEQYF. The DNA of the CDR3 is TGTGCCAGCAGCAACCATCGAGTGGGCAGAATCTACGAGCAGTACTTC.

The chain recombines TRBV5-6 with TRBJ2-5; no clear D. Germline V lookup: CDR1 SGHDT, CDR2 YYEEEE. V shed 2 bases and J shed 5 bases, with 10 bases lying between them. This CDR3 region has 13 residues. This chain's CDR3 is CASSFLGVETQYF. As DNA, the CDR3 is TGTGCCAGCAGCTTTTTGGGCGTGGAGACCCAGTACTTC.

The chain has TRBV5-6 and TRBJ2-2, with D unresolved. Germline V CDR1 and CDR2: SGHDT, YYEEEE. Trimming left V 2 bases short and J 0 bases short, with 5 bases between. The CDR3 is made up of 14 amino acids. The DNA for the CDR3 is TGTGCCAGCAGCTTCGTCGCGAACACCGGGGAGCTGTTTTTT. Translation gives CASSFVANTGELFF.

The CDR3 protein is CASSLELGGYGYTF. The CDR3 DNA sequence: TGTGCCAGCAGCTTAGAACTAGGGGGCTATGGCTACACCTTC. The J gene is TRBJ1-2, the V gene TRBV7-9; the D gene is possibly TRBD1 (6 bases). Germline CDR1 and CDR2: SEHNR and FQNEAQ (reference sequence). The CDR3 length is 14 residues. V shed 1 base and J shed 4 bases, with 10 bases lying between them.

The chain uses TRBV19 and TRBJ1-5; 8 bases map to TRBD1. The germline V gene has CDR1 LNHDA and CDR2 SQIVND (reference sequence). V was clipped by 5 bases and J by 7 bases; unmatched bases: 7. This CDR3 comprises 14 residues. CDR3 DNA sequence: TGTGCCAGTAGTTTGCAGGGGGCATGGCAGCCCCAGCATTTT. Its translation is CASSLQGAWQPQHF.